The clone carrying this T cell receptor beta chain was counted a few times. V trimming: 1 base; J trimming: 2 bases; junction bases outside the gene matches: 0. Germline V gene sequence: CDR1 MGHDK, CDR2 SYGVNS. CDR3 length: 15 amino acids. This sample was taken from a study of cytotoxic CD8 clonotypes in ibrutinib-treated CLL. TCRdb keeps only in-frame clones here, not all; method: immunoSEQ multiplex PCR. Altogether approximately 60,000 clones are present, 55% to 70% being singletons, with the ten largest covering approximately 20%. This TCR was sampled from a human donor with chronic lymphocytic leukemia. V is TRBV25-1 and J is TRBJ1-4; 8 bases match TRBD1. Sequences were derived from PBMCs, sampled after 24 months of ibrutinib treatment. The CDR3 DNA reads TGTGCCAGCAGTGAATGGACAGGGACTAATGAAAAACTGTTTTTT. This translates into CASSEWTGTNEKLFF. Filled out from reference TRBV25-1 and TRBJ1-4, the complete variable domain reads EADIYQTPRYLVIGTGKKITLECSQTMGHDKMYWYQQDPGMELHLIHYSYGVNSTEKGDLSSESTVSRIRTEHFPLTLESARPSHTSQYLCASSEWTGTNEKLFFGSGTQLSVL.